A selection of T cell receptor beta chains follows, all from one sample in a study of blood T cell repertoires in COVID-19. This table comes from immunoSEQ multiplex PCR, and its TCRdb copy is limited to in-frame clones, with some not included. The sample consists of about 160,000 clones, about 80% of them appearing once. The sequenced sample consisted of peripheral blood. These receptors were taken from a woman of 80 years or more with acute or convalescent COVID-19. CDR3s include the opening cysteine and the closing phenylalanine or tryptophan. A D gene is named only where the DNA matches it firmly. Expanded clones get a size class; other rows say once, few or many, or leave the size out.

V gene	J gene	clone size	D gene	CDR3 DNA	CDR3 protein
TRBV18	TRBJ2-1	once	NA	TGTGCCAGCTCACTATATCAGGGAAGGGAGCAGTTCTTC	CASSLYQGREQFF
TRBV18	TRBJ1-1	NA	TRBD1	TGTGCCAGCTCACCACGGGGAAAGGGACAGGGGAAGGGAACTGAAGCTTTCTTT	CASSPRGKGQGKGTEAFF
TRBV18	TRBJ1-6	NA	TRBD1	TGTGCCAGCTCACCACCCGGGACAGTAAATTCACCCCTCCACTTT	CASSPPGTVNSPLHF
TRBV25-1	TRBJ2-1	NA	NA	TGTGCCAGCACGGGGTCCTACAATGAGCAGTTCTTC	CASTGSYNEQFF
TRBV28	TRBJ1-6	NA	TRBD1	TGTGCCAGCAGTTCAGGGGGAAACTATTCACCCCTCCACTTT	CASSSGGNYSPLHF
TRBV28	TRBJ1-2	NA	TRBD1	TGTGCCAGCAGTTCGGGTGGGGGGACAGCTTCTAACTATGGCTACACCTTC	CASSSGGGTASNYGYTF
TRBV19	TRBJ2-7	NA	TRBD2	TGTGCCAGTAGTATGGGCCGGGAGGGCTACGAGCAGTACTTC	CASSMGREGYEQYF
TRBV5-1	TRBJ2-1	NA	NA	TGCGCCAGCAATAAAGACAGGTTGCTTAACAATGAGCAGTTCTTC	CASNKDRLLNNEQFF
TRBV6-1	TRBJ2-7	NA	NA	TGTGCCAGCAGTGAATTCCACTCGAGTTACGAGCAGTACTTC	CASSEFHSSYEQYF
TRBV10-3	TRBJ2-4	few	NA	TGTGCCATCCGAGCGACAGAGATAGACATTCAGTACTTC	CAIRATEIDIQYF
TRBV5-4	TRBJ1-6	NA	NA	TGTGCCAGCAGCCCGGGGACACCGACTGGGTCACCCCTCCACTTT	CASSPGTPTGSPLHF
TRBV28	TRBJ2-7	NA	NA	TGTGCCAGCAGTACCCAGGGCACCTACGAGCAGTACTTC	CASSTQGTYEQYF
TRBV29-1	TRBJ2-6	NA	TRBD2	TGCAGCGCCACGACGGGGGGGCGAGATGGGGCCAACGTCCTGACTTTC	CSATTGGRDGANVLTF
TRBV7-8	TRBJ1-4	NA	TRBD1	TGTGCCAGCAGCTTAGGGGATGCCGGGACAGGGGATGAAAAACTGTTTTTT	CASSLGDAGTGDEKLFF
TRBV3-1/TRBV3-2	TRBJ2-2	NA	TRBD1	TGTGCCAGCAGACGGGACAGACGAACCGGGGAGCTGTTTTTT	CASRRDRRTGELFF
TRBV5-1	TRBJ1-2	few	TRBD1	TGCGCCAGCAGTAGGCCAGGGGGCGGCTACACCTTC	CASSRPGGGYTF
TRBV6-5	TRBJ1-1	NA	TRBD1	TGTGCCAGCAGTTACTCGACAGGGCAGACTGAAGCTTTCTTT	CASSYSTGQTEAFF
TRBV7-9	TRBJ1-1	NA	NA	TGTGCCAGCAGCTTAGATCAACGGGGCACTGAAGCTTTCTTT	CASSLDQRGTEAFF
TRBV6-5	TRBJ2-1	NA	TRBD2	TGTGCCAGCAGTTACGTTTCGGCGGGAGGGGTCGGTGAGCAGTTCTTC	CASSYVSAGGVGEQFF
TRBV7-8	TRBJ2-2	NA	TRBD2	TGTGCCAGCAGCTCCCGGACTAGCGTTACCGGGGAGCTGTTTTTT	CASSSRTSVTGELFF
TRBV28	TRBJ2-1	NA	NA	TGTGCCAGCAGTTCCGGGACAACCTACAATGAGCAGTTCTTC	CASSSGTTYNEQFF
TRBV5-4	TRBJ2-2	NA	TRBD2	TGTGCCAGCAGCTTTGGCGGGAGCGCCGGGGAGCTGTTTTTT	CASSFGGSAGELFF
TRBV20-1	TRBJ2-4	NA	NA	TGCAGTGGAGGGGCAGGGGTGTCTCAGTACTTC	CSGGAGVSQYF
TRBV11-2	TRBJ2-5	NA	TRBD2	TGTGCCAGCAGCTACCTAGCGGTCCAAGAGACCCAGTACTTC	CASSYLAVQETQYF
TRBV6-5	TRBJ1-1	NA	TRBD1	TGTGCCAGCAAAAAGACAGGGGGCACTGAAGCTTTCTTT	CASKKTGGTEAFF
TRBV6-5	TRBJ2-2	NA	NA	TGTGCCAGCAAAGTACATTGGAACACCGGGGAGCTGTTTTTT	CASKVHWNTGELFF
TRBV9	TRBJ1-2	NA	NA	TGTGCCAGCAGCGTAGCCCCGACTGACTATGGCTACACCTTC	CASSVAPTDYGYTF
TRBV9	TRBJ2-1	NA	TRBD2	TGTGCCAGCAGCCGCGGGGGGAGCTCCTACAATGAGCAGTTCTTC	CASSRGGSSYNEQFF
TRBV28	TRBJ1-2	NA	NA	TGTGCCAGCAGACCCACAGGGCGAAGGGGCTATGGCTACACCTTC	CASRPTGRRGYGYTF
TRBV18	TRBJ2-1	NA	TRBD2	TGTGCCAGCTCACCACTAGAAGCGGGAGGGCCCTCCTACAATGAGCAGTTCTTC	CASSPLEAGGPSYNEQFF
TRBV9	TRBJ2-7	NA	TRBD2	TGTGCCAGCAGCGCCAATATTGCCGGGAGGGCCTACGAGCAGTACTTC	CASSANIAGRAYEQYF
TRBV11-2	TRBJ2-7	NA	TRBD2	TGTGCCAGCAGCTCCTGGGCCCTAGCGGGCTACGAGCAGTACTTC	CASSSWALAGYEQYF
TRBV24-1	TRBJ2-7	NA	TRBD1	TGTGCCACCAGTGACCCCTCGCGTGGACAGGGCTACGAGCAGTACTTC	CATSDPSRGQGYEQYF
TRBV5-1	TRBJ1-1	NA	NA	TGCGCCAGCAGCTTGTGGGCCCGGGGGATGAACACTGAAGCTTTCTTT	CASSLWARGMNTEAFF
TRBV7-9	TRBJ2-3	NA	NA	TGTGCCAGCAGCTTAGCGGGAGGAGTGACAGATACGCAGTATTTT	CASSLAGGVTDTQYF
TRBV25-1	TRBJ2-1	NA	TRBD1	TGTGCCAGCAGTGAACTAGGACAGGACTCCTACAATGAGCAGTTCTTC	CASSELGQDSYNEQFF
TRBV10-1	TRBJ2-3	NA	NA	TGCGCCAGCAGTGAAACGGGAGCCAGCACAGATACGCAGTATTTT	CASSETGASTDTQYF
TRBV6-5	TRBJ1-4	NA	NA	TGTGCCAGCAGCCGCGACAGGCGTGCTGAAAAACTGTTTTTT	CASSRDRRAEKLFF
TRBV6-5	TRBJ1-1	NA	NA	TGTGCCAGCAGCAACAGGAACACTGAAGCTTTCTTT	CASSNRNTEAFF
TRBV29-1	TRBJ2-5	NA	NA	TGCAGCGTTGACTACAGGAAAGAGACCCAGTACTTC	CSVDYRKETQYF
TRBV4-3	TRBJ1-1	NA	TRBD1	TGCGCCAGCAGCCAAGGGGCGGGGACAGGGGTTTCAGGCTCTGAAGCTTTCTTT	CASSQGAGTGVSGSEAFF
TRBV30	TRBJ1-3	NA	TRBD1	TGTGCCTGGGATACAGGGGGCAAACAAGGAAACACCATATATTTT	CAWDTGGKQGNTIYF
TRBV4-1	TRBJ1-6	few	NA	TGCGCCAGCAGCCAAGATTTGGCCAGGGCTGGTTCACCCCTCCACTTT	CASSQDLARAGSPLHF
TRBV18	TRBJ2-7	NA	NA	TGTGCCAGCTCACCTTCTTCCGGCTACGAGCAGTACTTC	CASSPSSGYEQYF
TRBV28	TRBJ2-3	NA	TRBD2	TGTGCCAGCAGTTTATCCCGACTAGCGGGAGTAACAGATACGCAGTATTTT	CASSLSRLAGVTDTQYF
TRBV5-4	TRBJ2-7	NA	NA	TGTGCCAGCAGCCCGAGGTCTAACGAGCAGTACTTC	CASSPRSNEQYF
TRBV7-9	TRBJ2-1	NA	TRBD2	TGTGCCAGCGGGCTAGCGGGAACCAATGAGCAGTTCTTC	CASGLAGTNEQFF
TRBV4-1	TRBJ2-1	NA	NA	TGCGCCAGCAGCCTAGGAGCTAGCACCACCTACAATGAGCAGTTCTTC	CASSLGASTTYNEQFF
TRBV25-1	TRBJ2-4	NA	NA	TGTGCCAGCAGACCTAGGGGCGGATTAGCCAAAAACATTCAGTACTTC	CASRPRGGLAKNIQYF
TRBV5-1	TRBJ2-3	NA	NA	TGCGCCAGCAGCTTGGCCGGGTGGGACAAAGATACGCAGTATTTT	CASSLAGWDKDTQYF
TRBV10-3	TRBJ1-2	NA	TRBD1	TGTGCCATCAGTGATATATCGACAGGGCTGGGCCAAAGTAACTATGGCTACACCTTC	CAISDISTGLGQSNYGYTF
TRBV29-1	TRBJ1-5	NA	NA	TGCAGCGTGGCCGACACCATCAATCAGCCCCAGCATTTT	CSVADTINQPQHF
TRBV5-1	TRBJ2-7	NA	TRBD2	TGCGCCAGCAGCTCGGCTAGCGGCTCCTACGAGCAGTACTTC	CASSSASGSYEQYF